This T cell receptor beta chain originates from a study of CD8+CD57+ T cells in acquired aplastic anemia. Patients picked for sequencing had shown CD8+CD57+ cell expansion detected by flow cytometry. CDR3 and TCR beta VDJ profiling relied on a genomic DNA template. TCRdb used MiXCR to reprocess the reads, holding one entry per CDR3 protein. Of about 160,000 distinct CDR3 sequences listed, 70% to 75% were seen once; the top ten hold about 50%. CDR3 size: 13 residues. Germline loops: CDR1 SGHVS, CDR2 FNYEAQ. Details on this clonotype: One end of the junction is discordant with germline, which a read error may explain.

This receptor was taken from a human donor with aplastic anemia. The sequenced sample consisted of sorted CD4+, CD8+, or CD8+CD57+ T cells (not recorded which) from PBMCs. The chain carries TRBV7-6 and TRBJ2-7; 9 nucleotides match TRBD1. CDR3 in DNA: TGCGCCAGCAGCTTTGGGGACAGGGACGAGCAGTACTTC. Amino acids: CASSFGDRDEQYF.